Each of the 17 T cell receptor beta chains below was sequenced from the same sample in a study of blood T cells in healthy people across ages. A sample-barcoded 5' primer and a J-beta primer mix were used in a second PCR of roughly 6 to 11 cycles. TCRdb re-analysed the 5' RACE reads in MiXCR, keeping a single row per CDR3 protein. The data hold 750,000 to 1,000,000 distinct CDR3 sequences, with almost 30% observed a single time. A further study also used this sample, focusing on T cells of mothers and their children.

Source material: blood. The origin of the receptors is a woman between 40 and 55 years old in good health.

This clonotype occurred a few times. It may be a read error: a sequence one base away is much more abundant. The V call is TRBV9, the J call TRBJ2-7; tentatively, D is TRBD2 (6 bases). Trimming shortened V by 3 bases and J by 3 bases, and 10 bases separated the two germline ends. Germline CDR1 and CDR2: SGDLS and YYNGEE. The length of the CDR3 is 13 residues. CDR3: CASSAGLHYEQYF. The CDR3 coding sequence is TGTGCCAGCAGCGCGGGACTCCACTACGAGCAGTACTTC.

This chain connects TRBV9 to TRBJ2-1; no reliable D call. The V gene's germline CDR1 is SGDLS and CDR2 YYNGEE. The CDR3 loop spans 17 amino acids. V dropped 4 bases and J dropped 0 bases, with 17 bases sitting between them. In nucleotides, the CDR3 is TGTGCCAGCAGCCCGCCACATACTCCTAGCTCCTACAATGAGCAGTTCTTC. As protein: CASSPPHTPSSYNEQFF.

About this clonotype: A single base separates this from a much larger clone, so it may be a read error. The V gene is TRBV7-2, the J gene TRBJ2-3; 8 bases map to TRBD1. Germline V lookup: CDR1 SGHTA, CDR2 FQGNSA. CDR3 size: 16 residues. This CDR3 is CASSLQTGTGTDTPYF. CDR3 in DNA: TGTGCCAGCAGCTTACAGACCGGGACAGGCACAGATACGCCGTATTTT.

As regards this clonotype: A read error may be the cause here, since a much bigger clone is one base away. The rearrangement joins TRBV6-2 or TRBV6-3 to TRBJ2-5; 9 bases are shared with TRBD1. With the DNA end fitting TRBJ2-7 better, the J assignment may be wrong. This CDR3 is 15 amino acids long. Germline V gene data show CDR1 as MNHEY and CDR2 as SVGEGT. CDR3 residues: CASSPHRQGAYEQYF. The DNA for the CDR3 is TGTGCCAGCAGTCCCCACCGACAGGGGGCCTACGAGCAGTACTTC.

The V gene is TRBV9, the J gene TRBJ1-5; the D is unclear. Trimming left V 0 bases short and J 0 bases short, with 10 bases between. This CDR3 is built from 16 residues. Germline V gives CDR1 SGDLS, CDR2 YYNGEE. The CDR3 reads CASSVGPGYSNQPQHF. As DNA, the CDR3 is TGTGCCAGCAGCGTAGGGCCAGGATATAGCAATCAGCCCCAGCATTTT.

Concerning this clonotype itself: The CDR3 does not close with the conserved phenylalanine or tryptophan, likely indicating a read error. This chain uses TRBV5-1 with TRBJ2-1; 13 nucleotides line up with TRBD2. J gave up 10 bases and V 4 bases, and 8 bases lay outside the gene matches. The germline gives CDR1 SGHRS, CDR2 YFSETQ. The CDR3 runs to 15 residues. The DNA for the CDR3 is TGCGCCAGCAGCACAAGGACTAGCGGGGGAAGGGAGCAGTTCTTA. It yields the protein CASSTRTSGGREQFL.

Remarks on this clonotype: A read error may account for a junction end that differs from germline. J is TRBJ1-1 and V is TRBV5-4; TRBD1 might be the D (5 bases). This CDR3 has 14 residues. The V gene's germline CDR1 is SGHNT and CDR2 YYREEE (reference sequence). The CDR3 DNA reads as TGTGCCAGCAGCTTCCAGGCCATGGACACTAAAGCTTTCTTT. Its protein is CASSFQAMDTKAFF.

This CDR3 is CASSYSWQGSYEQYF. The CDR3 coding sequence is TGTGCCAGCAGTTACTCGTGGCAGGGCTCCTACGAGCAGTACTTC. The chain uses TRBV6-5 and TRBJ2-7, with D possibly TRBD1 on 5 matching bases. V lost 0 bases and J lost 0, with 9 bases in between. This CDR3 contains 15 residues. In germline, CDR1 is MNHEY, CDR2 SVGAGI.

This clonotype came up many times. CDR3 in DNA: TGTGCCAGCAGTCCCCTAGTGGTAAAGACCCAGTACTTC. Its translation is CASSPLVVKTQYF. This chain links TRBV6-2 or TRBV6-3 with TRBJ2-5, with D unresolved. Germline V gives CDR1 MNHEY, CDR2 SVGEGT. CDR3 length: 13 amino acids. Trimming cost V 5 bases and J 6 bases, with 13 bases left between them.

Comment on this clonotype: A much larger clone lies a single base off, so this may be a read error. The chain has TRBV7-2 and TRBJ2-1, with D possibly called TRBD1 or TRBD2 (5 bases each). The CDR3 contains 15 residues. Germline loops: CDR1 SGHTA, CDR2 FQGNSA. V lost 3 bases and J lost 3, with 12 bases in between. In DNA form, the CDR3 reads TGTGCCAGCAGCTTGACCCCAGGGAGCTACAATGAGCAGTTCTTC. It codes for CASSLTPGSYNEQFF.

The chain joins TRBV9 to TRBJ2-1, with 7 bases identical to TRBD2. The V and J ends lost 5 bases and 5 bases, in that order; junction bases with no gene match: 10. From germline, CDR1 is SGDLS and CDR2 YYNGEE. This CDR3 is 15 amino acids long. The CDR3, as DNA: TGTGCCAGCAGTGAATTGGCGGGGGAGGACAATGAGCAGTTCTTC. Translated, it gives CASSELAGEDNEQFF. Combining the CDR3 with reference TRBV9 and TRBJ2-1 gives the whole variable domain DSGVTQTPKHLITATGQRVTLRCSPRSGDLSVYWYQQSLDQGLQFLIQYYNGEERAKGNILERFSAQQFPDLHSELNLSSLELGDSALYFCASSELAGEDNEQFFGPGTRLTVL.

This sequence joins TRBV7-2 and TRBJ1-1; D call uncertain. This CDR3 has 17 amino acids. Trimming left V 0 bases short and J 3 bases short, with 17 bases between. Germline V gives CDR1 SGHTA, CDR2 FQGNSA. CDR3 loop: CASSLAPPKGSDTEAFF. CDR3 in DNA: TGTGCCAGCAGCTTAGCGCCCCCAAAGGGATCGGACACTGAAGCTTTCTTT.

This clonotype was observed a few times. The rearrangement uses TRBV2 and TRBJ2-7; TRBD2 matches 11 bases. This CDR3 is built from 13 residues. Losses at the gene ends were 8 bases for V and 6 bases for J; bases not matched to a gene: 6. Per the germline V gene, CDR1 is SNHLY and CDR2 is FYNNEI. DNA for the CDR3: TGTGCCAGCTACCTAGCGGGGGGAGGCGAGCAGTACTTC. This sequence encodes CASYLAGGGEQYF.

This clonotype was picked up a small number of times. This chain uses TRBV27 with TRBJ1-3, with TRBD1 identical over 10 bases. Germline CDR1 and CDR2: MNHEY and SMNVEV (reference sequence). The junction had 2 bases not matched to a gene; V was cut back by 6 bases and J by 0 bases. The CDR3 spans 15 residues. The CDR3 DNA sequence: TGTGCCAGCAGGAGACAGGGGGCCTCTGGAAACACCATATATTTT. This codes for CASRRQGASGNTIYF.

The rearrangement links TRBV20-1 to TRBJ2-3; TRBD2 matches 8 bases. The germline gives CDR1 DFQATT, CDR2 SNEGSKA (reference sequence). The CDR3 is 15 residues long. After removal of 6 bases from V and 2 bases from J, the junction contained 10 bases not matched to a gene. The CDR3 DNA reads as TGCAGTGCACACCTGCGGGGGGACCCCACAGATACGCAGTATTTT. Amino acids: CSAHLRGDPTDTQYF.

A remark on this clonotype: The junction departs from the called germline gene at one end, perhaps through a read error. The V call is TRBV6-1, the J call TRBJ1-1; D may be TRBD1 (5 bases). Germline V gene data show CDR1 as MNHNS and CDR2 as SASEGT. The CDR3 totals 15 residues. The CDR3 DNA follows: TGTGCCAGCAGTGATCAGGGCCGCTCGGGCACTGAAACTTTCTTT. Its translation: CASSDQGRSGTETFF.

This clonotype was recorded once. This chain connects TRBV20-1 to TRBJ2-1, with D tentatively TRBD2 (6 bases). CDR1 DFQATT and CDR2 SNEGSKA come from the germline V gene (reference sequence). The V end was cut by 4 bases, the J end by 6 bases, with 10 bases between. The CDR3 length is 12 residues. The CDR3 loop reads CSAKTSRNEQFF. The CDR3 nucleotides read TGCAGTGCTAAGACTAGTCGCAATGAGCAGTTCTTC.